This T cell receptor beta chain was recovered during a study of cytomegalovirus exposure and HLA in healthy donors. The wider study: An early release of data contained 80 million to 85 million unique TCRs, which came from HLA-typed donors. Study observations and caveats: The study had only CMV serostatus as immune exposure information. It was taken for granted in presence/absence analyses that sequencing depth across donors was roughly uniform.

A word on this clone: As yet, its antigen is unknown.

The PCR employed 60 Vbeta primers together with 13 Jbeta primers. In the original workflow: Unique TCR beta chains numbered around 80 million in a later analysis, with some 9.9 million shared. Sequencing used immunoSEQ multiplex PCR; TCRdb keeps in-frame clones, though not all of them. The V and J calls and clone size come from that table; D and trimming were worked out from the DNA. In the table there are about 130,000 clones, just over 70% of which are singletons. The CDR3 consists of 15 residues. Germline CDR1 SNHLY, CDR2 FYNNEI. Trimming cost V 7 bases and J 5 bases; bases outside gene matches: 12.

What was sequenced was PBMCs. The TCR comes from a woman aged 55-75 years in good health and CMV-seropositive. The chain has TRBV2 and TRBJ2-3; 7 positions match TRBD1. The DNA for the CDR3 is TGTGCCAGCATGTTCGACAGGGTTAAGGGAGATACGCAGTATTTT. Its protein is CASMFDRVKGDTQYF.